This record covers a single T cell receptor (beta chain). In germline, CDR1 is KGHDR, CDR2 SFDVKD. CDR3 size: 15 residues. V shed 4 bases, J shed 3 bases, and the junction held 7 bases outside the gene matches. These data are taken from a study of blood T cell repertoires in COVID-19. Study overall: The United States, Italy and Spain were the sources of the acute and convalescent COVID-19 samples. From T cells, B-cell-depleted T cells, or PBMCs came the material, which was cDNA or gDNA.

As processed by the authors: Amplifying reference gene primers gave estimates of nucleated cell counts. Here immunoSEQ multiplex PCR was the method, and the copy in TCRdb shows in-frame clones only, minus some. D and trimming were read from the DNA, whereas the V and J calls and clone size are those reported in that table. The table lists 100,000 or so clones, more than 75% of them singletons, with roughly 13% in the top ten. This chain joins TRBV24-1 and TRBJ2-7, with 8 nucleotides matching TRBD1. This TCR derives from a human donor in a cohort sampled during active COVID-19. The sequenced sample consisted of peripheral blood. This chain's CDR3 is CATSEVTGGGYEQYF. The CDR3 bases are TGTGCCACCAGTGAGGTAACAGGGGGAGGCTACGAGCAGTACTTC.